This T cell receptor beta chain was documented in a study of T cells after yellow fever vaccination. Broader study findings: FACS-sorted repertoires might harbor abundant contaminating clonotypes from the bulk population.

The CDR3 loop spans 17 amino acids. Germline V gives CDR1 MNHNY, CDR2 SVGAGI (reference sequence). Trimming cost V 6 bases and J 4 bases; bases outside gene matches: 8. TCRdb processed the 5' RACE reads anew with MiXCR; each CDR3 protein has one entry. Of 310,000 or so distinct CDR3 sequences listed, 3% to 4.5% are singletons. This clonotype was detected many times. The antigen is undetermined. Specimen: PBMCs, collected on the day of the yellow fever booster vaccination. The source of this sequence is a man aged 18 to 30 who received the YFV17D yellow fever vaccine. The chain uses TRBV6-6 and TRBJ2-1; 14 bases fit TRBD2. The CDR3 DNA follows: TGTGCCAGCAGCCACACCTGGACTAGCGGGGGGTACAATGAGCAGTTCTTC. It yields the protein CASSHTWTSGGYNEQFF.